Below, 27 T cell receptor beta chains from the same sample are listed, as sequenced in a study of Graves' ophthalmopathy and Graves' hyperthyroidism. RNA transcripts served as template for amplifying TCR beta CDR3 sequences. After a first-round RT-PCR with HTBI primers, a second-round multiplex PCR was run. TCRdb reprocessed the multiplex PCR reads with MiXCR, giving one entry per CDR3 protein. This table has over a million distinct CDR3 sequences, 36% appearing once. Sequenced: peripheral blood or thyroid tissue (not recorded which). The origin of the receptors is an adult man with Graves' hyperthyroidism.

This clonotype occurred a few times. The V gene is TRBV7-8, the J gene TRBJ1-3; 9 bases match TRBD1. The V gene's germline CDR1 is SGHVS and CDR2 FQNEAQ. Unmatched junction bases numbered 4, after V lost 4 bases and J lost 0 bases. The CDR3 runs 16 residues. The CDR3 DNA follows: TGTGCCAGCAGCTACGGGACAGGGATCTCTGGAAACACCATATATTTT. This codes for CASSYGTGISGNTIYF. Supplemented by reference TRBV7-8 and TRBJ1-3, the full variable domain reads GAGVSQSPRYKVAKRGQDVALRCDPISGHVSLFWYQQALGQGPEFLTYFQNEAQLDKSGLPSDRFFAERPEGSVSTLKIQRTQQEDSAVYLCASSYGTGISGNTIYFGEGSWLTVV.

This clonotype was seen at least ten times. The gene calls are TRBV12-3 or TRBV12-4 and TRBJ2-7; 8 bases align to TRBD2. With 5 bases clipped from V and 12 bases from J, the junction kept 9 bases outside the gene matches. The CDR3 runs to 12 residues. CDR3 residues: CASSPTGLVWYF. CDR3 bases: TGTGCCAGCAGTCCAACGGGACTAGTCTGGTACTTC.

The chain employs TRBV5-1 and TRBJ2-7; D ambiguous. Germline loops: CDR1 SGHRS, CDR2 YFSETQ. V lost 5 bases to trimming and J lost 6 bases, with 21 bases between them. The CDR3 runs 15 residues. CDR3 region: CASRPTWDPGLEQYF. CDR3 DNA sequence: TGCGCCAGCAGACCAACCTGGGATCCCGGTCTCGAGCAGTACTTC.

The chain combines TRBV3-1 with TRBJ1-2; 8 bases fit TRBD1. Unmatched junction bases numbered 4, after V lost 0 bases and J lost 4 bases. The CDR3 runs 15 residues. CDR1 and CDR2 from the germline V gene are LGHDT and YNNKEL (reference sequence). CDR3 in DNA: TGTGCCAGCAGCCAAGAGGACAGGGTGGCCTATGGCTACACCTTC. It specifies CASSQEDRVAYGYTF.

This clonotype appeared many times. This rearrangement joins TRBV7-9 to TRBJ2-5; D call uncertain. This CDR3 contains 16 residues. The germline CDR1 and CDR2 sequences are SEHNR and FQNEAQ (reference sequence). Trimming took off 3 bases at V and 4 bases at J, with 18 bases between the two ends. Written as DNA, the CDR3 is TGTGCCAGCAGCTTTCTGGGCGGACCCGAACCAGAGACCCAGTACTTC. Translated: CASSFLGGPEPETQYF.

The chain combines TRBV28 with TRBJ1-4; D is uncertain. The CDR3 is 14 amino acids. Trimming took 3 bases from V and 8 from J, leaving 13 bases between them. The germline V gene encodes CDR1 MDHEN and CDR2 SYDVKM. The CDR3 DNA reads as TGTGCCAGCAGTTTCGCAGGACCCCGGGAAAAACTGTTTTTT. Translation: CASSFAGPREKLFF. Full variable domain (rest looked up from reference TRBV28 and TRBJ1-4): DVKVTQSSRYLVKRTGEKVFLECVQDMDHENMFWYRQDPGLGLRLIYFSYDVKMKEKGDIPEGYSVSREKKERFSLILESASTNQTSMYLCASSFAGPREKLFFGSGTQLSVL.

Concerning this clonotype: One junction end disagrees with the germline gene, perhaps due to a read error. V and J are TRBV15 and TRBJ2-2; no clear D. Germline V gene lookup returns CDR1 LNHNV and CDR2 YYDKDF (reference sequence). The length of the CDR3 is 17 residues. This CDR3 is CAASIRLSAIGTGELFF. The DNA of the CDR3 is TGTGCCGCCAGCATTAGACTGAGCGCAATTGGCACCGGGGAGCTGTTTTTT.

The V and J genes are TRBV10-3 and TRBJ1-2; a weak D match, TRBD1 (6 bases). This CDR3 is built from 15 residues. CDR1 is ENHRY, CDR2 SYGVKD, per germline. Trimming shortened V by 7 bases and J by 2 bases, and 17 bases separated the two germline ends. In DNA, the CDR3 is TGTGCCATCACCGAGGACAGTCTTTTAAACTATGGCTACACCTTC. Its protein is CAITEDSLLNYGYTF.

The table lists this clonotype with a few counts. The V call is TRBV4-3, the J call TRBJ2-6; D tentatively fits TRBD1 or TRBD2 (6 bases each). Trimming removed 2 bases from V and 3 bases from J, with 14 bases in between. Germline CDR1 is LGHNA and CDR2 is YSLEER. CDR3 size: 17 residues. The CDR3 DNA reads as TGCGCCAGCAGCCAATTGGAAGGGGGGCTTGGGGCCAACGTCCTGACTTTC. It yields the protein CASSQLEGGLGANVLTF.

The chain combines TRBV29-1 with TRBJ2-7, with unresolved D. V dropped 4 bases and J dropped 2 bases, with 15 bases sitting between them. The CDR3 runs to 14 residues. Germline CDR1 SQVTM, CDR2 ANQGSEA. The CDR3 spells CSVGGRDLAYEQYF. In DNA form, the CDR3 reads TGCAGCGTTGGCGGTAGGGATTTAGCCTACGAGCAGTACTTC.

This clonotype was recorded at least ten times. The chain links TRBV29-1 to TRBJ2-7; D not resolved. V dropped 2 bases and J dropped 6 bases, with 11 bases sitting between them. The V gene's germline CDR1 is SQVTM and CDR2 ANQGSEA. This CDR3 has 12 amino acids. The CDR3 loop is CSVELGNREQYF. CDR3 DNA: TGCAGCGTTGAATTAGGGAATCGCGAGCAGTACTTC.

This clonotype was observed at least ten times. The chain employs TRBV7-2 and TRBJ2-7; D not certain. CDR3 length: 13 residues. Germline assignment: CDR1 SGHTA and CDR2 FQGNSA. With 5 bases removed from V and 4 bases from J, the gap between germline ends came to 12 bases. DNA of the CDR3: TGTGCCAGCAGCCCCCCCGGCACGTACGAGCAGTACTTC. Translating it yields CASSPPGTYEQYF.

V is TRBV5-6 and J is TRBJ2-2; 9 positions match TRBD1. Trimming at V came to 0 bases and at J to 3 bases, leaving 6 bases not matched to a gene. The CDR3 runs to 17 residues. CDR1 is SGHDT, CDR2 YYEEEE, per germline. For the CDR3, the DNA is TGTGCCAGCAGCTTGGAGGACAGGGGCTGGGACACCGGGGAGCTGTTTTTT. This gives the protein CASSLEDRGWDTGELFF.

CDR3 nucleotides: TGTGCCAGCAGTTACCAGGGTCAAAATCAGCCCCAGCATTTT. Residues: CASSYQGQNQPQHF. The V and J genes are TRBV9 and TRBJ1-5; D might be TRBD1 (5 bases). The germline CDR1 and CDR2 sequences are SGDLS and YYNGEE. V lost 5 bases and J lost 4, with 13 bases in between. The CDR3 is 14 amino acids.

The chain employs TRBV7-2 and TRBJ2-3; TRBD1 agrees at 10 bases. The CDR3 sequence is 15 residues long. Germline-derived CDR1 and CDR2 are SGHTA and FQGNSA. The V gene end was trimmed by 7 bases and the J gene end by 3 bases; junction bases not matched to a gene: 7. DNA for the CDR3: TGTGCCAGCACCCTCTCGGGACAGGGGACAGATACGCAGTATTTT. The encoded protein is CASTLSGQGTDTQYF. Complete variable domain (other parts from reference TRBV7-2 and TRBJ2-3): GAGVSQSPSNKVTEKGKDVELRCDPISGHTALYWYRQSLGQGLEFLIYFQGNSAPDKSGLPSDRFSAERTGGSVSTLTIQRTQQEDSAVYLCASTLSGQGTDTQYFGPGTRLTVL.

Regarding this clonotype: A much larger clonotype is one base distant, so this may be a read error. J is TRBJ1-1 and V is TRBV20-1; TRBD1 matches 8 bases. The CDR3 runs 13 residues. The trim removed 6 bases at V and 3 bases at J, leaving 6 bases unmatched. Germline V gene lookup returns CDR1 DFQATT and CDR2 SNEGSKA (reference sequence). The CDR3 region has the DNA TGCAGTGCCCAGGGACAGGTGGACACTGAAGCTTTCTTT. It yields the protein CSAQGQVDTEAFF.

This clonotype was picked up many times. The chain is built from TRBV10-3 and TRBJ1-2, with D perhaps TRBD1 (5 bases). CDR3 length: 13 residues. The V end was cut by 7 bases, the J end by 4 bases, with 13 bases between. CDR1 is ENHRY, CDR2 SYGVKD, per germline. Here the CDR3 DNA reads TGTGCCATCACTCCAGACAGATCCTATGGCTACACCTTC. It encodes CAITPDRSYGYTF.

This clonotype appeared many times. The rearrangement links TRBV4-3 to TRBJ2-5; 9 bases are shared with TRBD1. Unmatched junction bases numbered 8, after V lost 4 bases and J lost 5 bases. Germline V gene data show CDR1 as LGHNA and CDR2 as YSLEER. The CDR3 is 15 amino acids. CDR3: CASSLSGQGVETQYF. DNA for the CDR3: TGCGCCAGCAGCCTATCGGGACAGGGTGTTGAGACCCAGTACTTC.

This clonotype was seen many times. CDR3 DNA sequence: TGTGCCAGCAGCTCCCGGGCGGGGCTTAGCACTGAAGCTTTCTTT. Its protein is CASSSRAGLSTEAFF. V usage is TRBV7-9 and J usage is TRBJ1-1, with D perhaps matching TRBD1 (5 bases). The CDR3 is 15 amino acids. The V end lost 4 bases, the J end lost 4 bases, and 16 bases lay between the germline ends. Germline CDR1 and CDR2: SEHNR and FQNEAQ (reference sequence).

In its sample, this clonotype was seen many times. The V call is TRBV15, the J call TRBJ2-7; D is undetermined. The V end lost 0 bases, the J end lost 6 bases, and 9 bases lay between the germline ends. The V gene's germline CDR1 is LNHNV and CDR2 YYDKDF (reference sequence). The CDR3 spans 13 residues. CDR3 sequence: CATSRDRSAEQYF. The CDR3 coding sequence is TGTGCCACCAGCAGAGATAGGAGTGCCGAGCAGTACTTC. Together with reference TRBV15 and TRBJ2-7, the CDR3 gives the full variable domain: DAMVIQNPRYQVTQFGKPVTLSCSQTLNHNVMYWYQQKSSQAPKLLFHYYDKDFNNEADTPDNFQSRRPNTSFCFLDIRSPGLGDTAMYLCATSRDRSAEQYFGPGTRLTVT.

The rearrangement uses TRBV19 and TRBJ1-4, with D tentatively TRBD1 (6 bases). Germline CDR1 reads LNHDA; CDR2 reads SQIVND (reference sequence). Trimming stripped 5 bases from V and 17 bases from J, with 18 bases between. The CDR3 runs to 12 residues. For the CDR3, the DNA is TGTGCCAGTAGTTCCTTCGGGGGCGCGGGTTTTTTT. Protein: CASSSFGGAGFF.

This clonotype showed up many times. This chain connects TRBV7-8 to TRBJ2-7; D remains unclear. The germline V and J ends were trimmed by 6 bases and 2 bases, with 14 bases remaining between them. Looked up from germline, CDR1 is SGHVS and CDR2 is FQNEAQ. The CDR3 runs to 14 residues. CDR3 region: CASSLLESTYEQYF. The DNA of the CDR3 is TGTGCCAGCAGTCTGCTAGAGAGTACCTACGAGCAGTACTTC.

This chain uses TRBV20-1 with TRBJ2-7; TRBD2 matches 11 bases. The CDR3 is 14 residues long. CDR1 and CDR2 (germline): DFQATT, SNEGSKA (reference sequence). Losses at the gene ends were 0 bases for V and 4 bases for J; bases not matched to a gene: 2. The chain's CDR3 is CSARDTSGRYEQYF. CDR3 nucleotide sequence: TGCAGTGCTAGAGACACTAGCGGGAGATACGAGCAGTACTTC.

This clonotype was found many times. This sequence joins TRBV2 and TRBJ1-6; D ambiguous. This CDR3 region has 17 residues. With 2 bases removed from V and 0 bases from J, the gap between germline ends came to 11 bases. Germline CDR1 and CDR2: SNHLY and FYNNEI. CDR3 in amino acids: CASSENSVSSYNSPLHF. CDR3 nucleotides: TGTGCCAGCAGTGAAAATTCAGTGAGCTCCTATAATTCACCCCTCCACTTT.

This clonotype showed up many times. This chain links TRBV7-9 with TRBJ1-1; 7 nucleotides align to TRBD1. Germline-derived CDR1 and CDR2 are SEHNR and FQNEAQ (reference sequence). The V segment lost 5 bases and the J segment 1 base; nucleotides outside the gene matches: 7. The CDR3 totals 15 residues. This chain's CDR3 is CASSPQDRTNTEAFF. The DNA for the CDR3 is TGTGCCAGCAGCCCTCAGGACAGGACGAACACTGAAGCTTTCTTT.

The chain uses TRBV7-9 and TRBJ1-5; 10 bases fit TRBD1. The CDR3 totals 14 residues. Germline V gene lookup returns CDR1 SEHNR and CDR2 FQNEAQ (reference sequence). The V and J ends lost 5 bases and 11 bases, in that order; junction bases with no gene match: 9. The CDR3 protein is CASSGDRGQETQHF. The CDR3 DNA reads TGTGCCAGCAGCGGGGACAGGGGCCAAGAGACCCAGCATTTT.

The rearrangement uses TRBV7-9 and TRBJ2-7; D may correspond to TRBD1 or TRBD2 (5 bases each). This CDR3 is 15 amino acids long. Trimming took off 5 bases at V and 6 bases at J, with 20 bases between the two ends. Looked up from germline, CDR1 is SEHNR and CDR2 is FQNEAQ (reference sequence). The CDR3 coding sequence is TGTGCCAGCAGCGTTCTCATGGGGCTAGCTCGCGAGCAGTACTTC. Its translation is CASSVLMGLAREQYF.